The clone carrying this T cell receptor beta chain was counted between two and nine times. There were TCR beta CDR3 regions amplified from RNA transcripts. Primed by the HTBI set, a first-round RT-PCR was run on the TCR CDR3. TCRdb passed the multiplex PCR reads through MiXCR, listing each CDR3 protein once. Among some 600,000 distinct CDR3 sequences listed, 11% to 15% were seen once. Germline trimming cut 6 bases from V and 7 bases from J; bases unmatched to any gene: 10. The CDR3 contains 16 residues. Germline-derived CDR1 and CDR2 are MDHEN and SYDVKM. Initially, at the first diagnosis of hyperthyroidism and before any ophthalmopathy symptoms, blood was sampled. These data belong to a study of T cells in Graves' hyperthyroidism and ophthalmopathy.

The chain is built from TRBV28 and TRBJ1-5; 12 bases are shared with TRBD1. The specimen was blood. This TCR came from a woman in her 30s with Graves' hyperthyroidism that later progressed to Graves' ophthalmopathy. The chain's CDR3 is CASSRGTGGIGQPQHF. For the CDR3, the DNA is TGTGCCAGCAGCCGTGGGACAGGGGGCATAGGGCAGCCCCAGCATTTT.